This record covers a single T cell receptor (beta chain). Antigen specificity is unknown. This CDR3 has 16 amino acids. V lost 0 bases to trimming and J lost 0 bases, with 12 bases between them. Germline V gene lookup returns CDR1 SGHRS and CDR2 YFSETQ. This specimen comes from a study of blood T cells in healthy people across ages. Study-wide results and caveats: Nothing was known about donor CMV status, and this possibly confounded expanded clonotype changes. With age, beta diversity per million T cells declined roughly linearly, significantly by 40 to 50.

A sample-barcoded 5' primer and a J-beta primer mix were used in a second PCR of about 7 to 12 cycles. From each sample, at least 2.5 million paired-end reads containing CDR3 were obtained. In TCRdb, the 5' RACE reads were re-called with MiXCR into one record per CDR3 protein. This sample has nearly 1 million distinct CDR3 sequences, with roughly 51% found just once. Sequencing was done on a sample of blood. This receptor was identified in a woman in her sixties in good health. The chain carries TRBV5-1 and TRBJ1-2; D is perhaps TRBD1 (6 bases). This chain's CDR3 is CASSLEGGMANYGYTF. As DNA, the CDR3 is TGCGCCAGCAGCTTGGAGGGGGGGATGGCTAACTATGGCTACACCTTC.